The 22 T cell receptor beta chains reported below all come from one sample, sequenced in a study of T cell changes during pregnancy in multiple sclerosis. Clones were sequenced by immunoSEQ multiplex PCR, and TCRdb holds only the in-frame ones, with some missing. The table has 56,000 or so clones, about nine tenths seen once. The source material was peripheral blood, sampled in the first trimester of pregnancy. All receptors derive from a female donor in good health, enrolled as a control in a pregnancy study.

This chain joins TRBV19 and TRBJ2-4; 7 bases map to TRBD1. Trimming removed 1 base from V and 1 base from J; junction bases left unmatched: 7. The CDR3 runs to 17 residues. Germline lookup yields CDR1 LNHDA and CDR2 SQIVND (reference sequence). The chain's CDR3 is CASSIARGGAAKNIQYF. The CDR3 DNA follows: TGTGCCAGTAGTATAGCGCGAGGGGGCGCGGCCAAAAACATTCAGTACTTC.

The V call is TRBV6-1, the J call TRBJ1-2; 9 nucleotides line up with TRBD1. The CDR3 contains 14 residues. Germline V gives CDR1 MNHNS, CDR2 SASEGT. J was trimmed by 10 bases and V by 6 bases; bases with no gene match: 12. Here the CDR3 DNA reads TGTGCCAGCAGCAGACAGGGGGAAAGTAATTTCTACACCTTC. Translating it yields CASSRQGESNFYTF.

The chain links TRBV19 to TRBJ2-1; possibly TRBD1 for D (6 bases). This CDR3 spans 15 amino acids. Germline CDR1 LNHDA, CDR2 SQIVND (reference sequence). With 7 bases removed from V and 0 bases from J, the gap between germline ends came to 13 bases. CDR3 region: CASMLDRSSYNEQFF. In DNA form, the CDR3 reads TGTGCCAGTATGCTCGACAGGAGCTCCTACAATGAGCAGTTCTTC. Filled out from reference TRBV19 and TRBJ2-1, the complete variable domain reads DGGITQSPKYLFRKEGQNVTLSCEQNLNHDAMYWYRQDPGQGLRLIYYSQIVNDFQKGDIAEGYSVSREKKESFPLTVTSAQKNPTAFYLCASMLDRSSYNEQFFGPGTRLTVL.

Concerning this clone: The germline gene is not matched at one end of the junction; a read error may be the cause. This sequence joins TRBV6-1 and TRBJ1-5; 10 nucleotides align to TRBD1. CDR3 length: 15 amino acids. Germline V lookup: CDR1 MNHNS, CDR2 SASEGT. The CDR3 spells CAGSEETGGSQPQHF. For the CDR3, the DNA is TGTGCCGGCAGTGAAGAGACAGGGGGCAGTCAGCCCCAGCATTTT.

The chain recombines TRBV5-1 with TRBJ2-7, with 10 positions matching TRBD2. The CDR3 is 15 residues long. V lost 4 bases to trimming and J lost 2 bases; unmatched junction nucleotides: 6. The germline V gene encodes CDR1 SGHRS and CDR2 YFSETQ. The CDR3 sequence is CASSEGGTSAYEQYF. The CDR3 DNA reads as TGCGCCAGCAGCGAAGGGGGGACTAGCGCCTACGAGCAGTACTTC. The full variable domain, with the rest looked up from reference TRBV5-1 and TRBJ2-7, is KAGVTQTPRYLIKTRGQQVTLSCSPISGHRSVSWYQQTPGQGLQFLFEYFSETQRNKGNFPGRFSGRQFSNSRSEMNVSTLELGDSALYLCASSEGGTSAYEQYFGPGTRLTVT.

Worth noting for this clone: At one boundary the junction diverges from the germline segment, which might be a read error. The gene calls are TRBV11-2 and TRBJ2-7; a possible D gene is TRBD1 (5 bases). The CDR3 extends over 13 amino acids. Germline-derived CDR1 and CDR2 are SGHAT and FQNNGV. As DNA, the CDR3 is TGTGCCAGCAGCCTAGAGGTAGCAGGGGAGCAGTACTTC. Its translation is CASSLEVAGEQYF.

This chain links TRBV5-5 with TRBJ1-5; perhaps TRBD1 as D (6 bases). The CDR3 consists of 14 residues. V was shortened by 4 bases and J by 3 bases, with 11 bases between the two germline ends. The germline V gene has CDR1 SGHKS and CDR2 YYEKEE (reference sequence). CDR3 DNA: TGTGCCAGCAGCCTCGGACAGTACAATCAGCCCCAGCATTTT. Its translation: CASSLGQYNQPQHF.

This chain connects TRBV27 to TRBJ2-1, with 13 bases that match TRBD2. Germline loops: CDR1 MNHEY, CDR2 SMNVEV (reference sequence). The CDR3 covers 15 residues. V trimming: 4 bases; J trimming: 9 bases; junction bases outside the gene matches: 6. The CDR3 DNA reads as TGTGCCAGCAGTTCGGGACTAGCGGGGTCGACTGAGCAGTTCTTC. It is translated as CASSSGLAGSTEQFF.

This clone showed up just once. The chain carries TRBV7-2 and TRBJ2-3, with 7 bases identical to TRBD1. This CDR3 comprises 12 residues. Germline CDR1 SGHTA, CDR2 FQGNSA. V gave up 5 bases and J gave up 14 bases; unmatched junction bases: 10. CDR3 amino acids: CASSRDRKVGYF. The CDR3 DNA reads TGTGCCAGCAGCAGGGACAGAAAGGTGGGGTATTTT.

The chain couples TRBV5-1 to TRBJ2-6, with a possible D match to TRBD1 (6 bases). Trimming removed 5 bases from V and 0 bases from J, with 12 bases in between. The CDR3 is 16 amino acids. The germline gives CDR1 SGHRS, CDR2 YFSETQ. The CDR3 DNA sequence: TGCGCCAGCAGTCCTACAGGGTACTCTGGGGCCAACGTCCTGACTTTC. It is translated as CASSPTGYSGANVLTF.

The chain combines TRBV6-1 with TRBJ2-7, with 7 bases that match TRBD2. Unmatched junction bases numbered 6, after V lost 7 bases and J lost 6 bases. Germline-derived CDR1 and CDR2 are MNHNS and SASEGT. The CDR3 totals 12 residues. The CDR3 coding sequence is TGTGCCAGCATGGGGGAGGGGCGCGAGCAGTACTTC. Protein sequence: CASMGEGREQYF.

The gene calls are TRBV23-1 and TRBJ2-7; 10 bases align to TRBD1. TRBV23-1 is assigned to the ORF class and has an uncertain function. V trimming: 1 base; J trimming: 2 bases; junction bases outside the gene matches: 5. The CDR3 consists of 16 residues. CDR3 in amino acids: CASSQYPGTGAYEQYF. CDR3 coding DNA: TGCGCCAGCAGTCAATATCCCGGGACAGGGGCCTACGAGCAGTACTTC.

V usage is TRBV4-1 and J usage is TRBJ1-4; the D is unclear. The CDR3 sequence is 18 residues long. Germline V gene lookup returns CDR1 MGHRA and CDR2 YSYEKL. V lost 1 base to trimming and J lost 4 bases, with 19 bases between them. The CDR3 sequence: CASSQVRGLEGGNEKLFF. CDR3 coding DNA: TGCGCCAGCAGCCAAGTTCGGGGTTTAGAGGGTGGTAATGAAAAACTGTTTTTT.

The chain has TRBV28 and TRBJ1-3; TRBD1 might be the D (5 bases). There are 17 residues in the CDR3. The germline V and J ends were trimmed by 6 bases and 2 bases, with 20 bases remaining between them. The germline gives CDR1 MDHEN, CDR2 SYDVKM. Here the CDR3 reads CASSFLSGGKAGNTIYF. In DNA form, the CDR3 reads TGTGCCAGCAGCTTCCTCTCGGGGGGGAAGGCTGGAAACACCATATATTTT.

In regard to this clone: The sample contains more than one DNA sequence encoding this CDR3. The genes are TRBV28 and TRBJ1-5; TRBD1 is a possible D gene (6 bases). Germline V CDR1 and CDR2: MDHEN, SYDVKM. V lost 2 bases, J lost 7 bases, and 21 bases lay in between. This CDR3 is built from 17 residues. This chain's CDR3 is CASSLRRGSFMRQPQHF. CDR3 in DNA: TGTGCCAGCAGTTTACGCAGGGGAAGCTTCATGCGACAGCCCCAGCATTTT.

The CDR3 DNA sequence: TGTGCCAGCAGCCCCCGGGGGGGCCGGGGCAATGAGCAGTTCTTC. This gives the protein CASSPRGGRGNEQFF. The rearrangement links TRBV7-3 to TRBJ2-1; 8 nucleotides line up with TRBD2. This CDR3 contains 15 residues. The V gene's germline CDR1 is SGHTA and CDR2 FQGTGA. V shed 5 bases and J 6 bases; nucleotides not matched to a gene: 9. Full variable domain (remainder filled in from reference TRBV7-3 and TRBJ2-1): GAGVSQTPSNKVTEKGKYVELRCDPISGHTALYWYRQSLGQGPEFLIYFQGTGAADDSGLPNDRFFAVRPEGSVSTLKIQRTERGDSAVYLCASSPRGGRGNEQFFGPGTRLTVL.

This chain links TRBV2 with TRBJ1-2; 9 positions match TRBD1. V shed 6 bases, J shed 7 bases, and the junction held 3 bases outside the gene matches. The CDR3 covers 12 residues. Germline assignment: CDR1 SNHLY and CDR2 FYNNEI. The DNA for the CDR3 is TGTGCCAGCAGACAGGGGGCTCTTGGCTACACCTTC. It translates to CASRQGALGYTF.

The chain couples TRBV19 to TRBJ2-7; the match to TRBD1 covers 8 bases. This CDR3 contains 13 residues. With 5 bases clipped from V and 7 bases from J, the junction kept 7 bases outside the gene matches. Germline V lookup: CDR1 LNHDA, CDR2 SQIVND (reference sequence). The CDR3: CASSRDRSREQYF. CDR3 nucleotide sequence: TGTGCCAGTAGTCGGGACAGGTCGAGAGAGCAGTACTTC.

The chain's CDR3 is CASSFTGGAVPETQYF. CDR3 DNA: TGTGCCAGCAGCTTCACGGGGGGGGCAGTCCCTGAGACCCAGTACTTC. The chain carries TRBV9 and TRBJ2-5; 8 bases agree with TRBD2. J lost 5 bases, V lost 4 bases, and 13 bases had no gene match. The CDR3 runs 16 residues. Germline V gene sequence: CDR1 SGDLS, CDR2 YYNGEE.

This CDR3 is CASRDRMTYEQYF. Written as DNA, the CDR3 is TGTGCCAGCCGGGACAGGATGACCTACGAGCAGTACTTC. V is TRBV6-1 and J is TRBJ2-7, with 8 bases lining up with TRBD1. Germline V lookup: CDR1 MNHNS, CDR2 SASEGT. The CDR3 runs to 13 residues. V lost 8 bases to trimming and J lost 2 bases; unmatched junction nucleotides: 5.

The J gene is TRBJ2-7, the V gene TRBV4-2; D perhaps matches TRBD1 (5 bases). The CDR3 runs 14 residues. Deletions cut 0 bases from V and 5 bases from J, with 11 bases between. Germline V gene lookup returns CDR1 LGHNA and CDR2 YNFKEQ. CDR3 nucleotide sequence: TGTGCCAGCAGCCAAGATTCAGGGATAAACGAGCAGTACTTC. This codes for CASSQDSGINEQYF.

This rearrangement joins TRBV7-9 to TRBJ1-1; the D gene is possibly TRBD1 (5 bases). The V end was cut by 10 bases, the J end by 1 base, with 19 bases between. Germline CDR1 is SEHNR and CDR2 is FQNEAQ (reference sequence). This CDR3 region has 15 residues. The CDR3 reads CATFSTGPSNTEAFF. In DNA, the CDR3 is TGTGCCACCTTCTCCACAGGCCCCTCGAACACTGAAGCTTTCTTT.